Listed here are 27 T cell receptor beta chains from one sample, sequenced in a study of cytomegalovirus exposure and HLA in healthy donors. The assay was immunoSEQ multiplex PCR, and TCRdb's table has in-frame clones only and misses some. The profile covers 160,000 or so clones, with around 89% appearing a single time and about 3% taken by the ten largest. Sequenced: PBMCs. These receptors were collected from a man in his late teens or twenties in good health and CMV-seronegative.

This sequence joins TRBV5-1 and TRBJ1-1; D remains unclear. Trimming removed 1 base from V and 0 bases from J, with 7 bases in between. The CDR3 is 14 amino acids. Looked up from germline, CDR1 is SGHRS and CDR2 is YFSETQ. The CDR3 here is CASSLPQLNTEAFF. CDR3 DNA: TGCGCCAGCAGCTTGCCACAGCTGAACACTGAAGCTTTCTTT.

The chain couples TRBV27 to TRBJ1-3, with 7 bases lining up with TRBD1. The CDR3 extends over 13 amino acids. J was trimmed by 2 bases and V by 5 bases; bases with no gene match: 0. Germline V lookup: CDR1 MNHEY, CDR2 SMNVEV (reference sequence). The CDR3 DNA reads as TGTGCCAGCAGTACAGGGGCTGGAAACACCATATATTTT. Encoded protein: CASSTGAGNTIYF.

In its sample, this clone was seen a few times. In DNA, the CDR3 is TGTGCCAGCCATCAGGGGGACACTGAAGCTTTCTTT. Its protein is CASHQGDTEAFF. V and J are TRBV28 and TRBJ1-1; 7 bases are a match to TRBD1. CDR3 length: 12 residues. Trimming cost V 8 bases and J 3 bases; bases outside gene matches: 3. The V gene's germline CDR1 is MDHEN and CDR2 SYDVKM.

This chain joins TRBV4-1 and TRBJ2-5, with TRBD2 matching 9 bases. The CDR3 length is 16 residues. The junction had 6 bases not matched to a gene; V was cut back by 0 bases and J by 4 bases. The germline V gene encodes CDR1 MGHRA and CDR2 YSYEKL. The CDR3 DNA reads as TGCGCCAGCAGCCAAGAGGGACTAGCATTTATAGAGACCCAGTACTTC. Protein product: CASSQEGLAFIETQYF.

The V call is TRBV5-1, the J call TRBJ2-5; no definite D call. The V end was cut by 0 bases, the J end by 5 bases, with 5 bases between. Germline V gene sequence: CDR1 SGHRS, CDR2 YFSETQ. This CDR3 has 12 amino acids. The CDR3 region has the DNA TGCGCCAGCAGCTTGGAGGAGGAGACCCAGTACTTC. This gives the protein CASSLEEETQYF.

This clone has a handful of counts. The chain uses TRBV6-5 and TRBJ1-2; 11 bases match TRBD1. The CDR3 has 14 amino acids. Germline CDR1 is MNHEY and CDR2 is SVGAGI. Trimming took 6 bases from V and 6 from J; bases not matched to a gene: 6. CDR3 DNA sequence: TGTGCCAGCAGGTGGACAGGGGGCAGTAATGGCTACACCTTC. Translated: CASRWTGGSNGYTF.

This chain uses TRBV7-8 with TRBJ1-1; D remains ambiguous. The CDR3 consists of 12 residues. CDR1 and CDR2 (germline): SGHVS, FQNEAQ. V shed 5 bases and J shed 8 bases, with 12 bases lying between them. CDR3 DNA sequence: TGTGCCAGCAGCCCCGGACTGGAAGAAGCTTTCTTT. It codes for CASSPGLEEAFF.

The rearrangement uses TRBV18 and TRBJ2-1; weak D call: TRBD1 (6 bases). V was pared by 6 bases and J by 9 bases, with 24 bases between. The CDR3 covers 16 residues. Germline lookup yields CDR1 KGHSH and CDR2 LQKENI. The CDR3 DNA follows: TGTGCCAGCTCCCAGGGCTCAGGGGCGATCAAGGGTGAGCAGTTCTTC. It codes for CASSQGSGAIKGEQFF.

The chain links TRBV7-2 to TRBJ2-7, with a possible D match to TRBD2 (6 bases). Germline values: CDR1 SGHTA, CDR2 FQGNSA. The CDR3 is made up of 14 amino acids. V lost 0 bases and J 2 bases, leaving 8 bases between the germline ends. CDR3 in amino acids: CASSLAAGTYEQYF. The CDR3 DNA reads TGTGCCAGCAGCTTAGCGGCGGGGACCTACGAGCAGTACTTC.

The chain has TRBV30 and TRBJ1-1, with D maybe TRBD1 (6 bases). Between the trimmed V and J ends, which lost 4 bases and 4 bases, there was a span of 10 bases. The length of the CDR3 is 12 residues. Germline V gene lookup returns CDR1 GTSNPN and CDR2 SVGIG (reference sequence). CDR3 loop: CAWNRAFTEAFF. CDR3 DNA sequence: TGTGCCTGGAACAGGGCTTTCACTGAAGCTTTCTTT.

The chain has TRBV11-3 and TRBJ1-5, with D unclear. The CDR3 length is 14 residues. The ends were cut back, 4 bases at V and 0 bases at J, with 7 bases in the middle. Germline V gives CDR1 SGHNT, CDR2 YENEEA. The CDR3 DNA reads TGTGCCAGCAGCTCGAGATATAGCAATCAGCCCCAGCATTTT. Its protein product is CASSSRYSNQPQHF.

CDR3 sequence: CASSYSIGGEQYV. CDR3 bases: TGTGCCAGCAGTTACTCGATTGGCGGGGAGCAGTACGTC. The rearrangement joins TRBV6-5 to TRBJ2-7, with D perhaps matching TRBD2 (5 bases). The CDR3 is 13 residues long. The V end was cut by 0 bases, the J end by 7 bases, with 10 bases between. Germline values: CDR1 MNHEY, CDR2 SVGAGI.

The chain employs TRBV6-6 and TRBJ2-3, with TRBD1 identical over 7 bases. The V gene end was trimmed by 8 bases and the J gene end by 1 base; junction bases not matched to a gene: 6. The CDR3 is 14 amino acids. Germline assignment: CDR1 MNHNY and CDR2 SVGAGI (reference sequence). The CDR3 bases are TGTGCCAGCGCGCCGCAGGGGGGCACAGATACGCAGTATTTT. Encoded protein: CASAPQGGTDTQYF.

V gene TRBV27 combines with J gene TRBJ1-1, with 8 bases identical to TRBD1. J gave up 11 bases and V 5 bases, and 10 bases lay outside the gene matches. The CDR3 runs to 13 residues. Germline assignment: CDR1 MNHEY and CDR2 SMNVEV (reference sequence). The CDR3: CASSPGQATWAFF. Written as DNA, the CDR3 is TGTGCCAGCAGTCCGGGACAGGCAACCTGGGCTTTCTTT.

The chain uses TRBV6-1 and TRBJ1-5, with D possibly matching TRBD1 (5 bases). The CDR3 is 14 residues long. Per the germline V gene, CDR1 is MNHNS and CDR2 is SASEGT. Trimming stripped 7 bases from V and 8 bases from J, with 18 bases between. The CDR3 loop reads CASTGGGTLEPQHF. The CDR3 nucleotides are TGTGCCAGCACAGGTGGGGGGACCCTGGAGCCCCAGCATTTT.

V usage is TRBV7-2 and J usage is TRBJ1-1; D ambiguous. The germline V and J ends were trimmed by 1 base and 1 base, with 10 bases remaining between them. This CDR3 comprises 15 residues. Germline V gene data show CDR1 as SGHTA and CDR2 as FQGNSA. This chain's CDR3 is CASSLVAGKNTEAFF. CDR3 nucleotides: TGTGCCAGCAGCTTAGTTGCGGGTAAGAACACTGAAGCTTTCTTT.

As DNA, the CDR3 is TGCGCCACCTCCCCAGGGGCCATCTACAATGAGCAGTTCTTC. Translated: CATSPGAIYNEQFF. This sequence joins TRBV10-2 and TRBJ2-1, with D possibly TRBD1 on 6 matching bases. Per the germline V gene, CDR1 is WSHSY and CDR2 is SAAADI. This CDR3 is built from 14 residues. Between the trimmed V and J ends, which lost 10 bases and 3 bases, there was a span of 16 bases.

This clone has ten or more counts. The chain has TRBV28 and TRBJ2-1, with TRBD1 matching over 11 bases. There are 16 residues in the CDR3. Germline CDR1 reads MDHEN; CDR2 reads SYDVKM. Trimming cost V 6 bases and J 5 bases; bases outside gene matches: 9. DNA for the CDR3: TGTGCCAGCAGATCCCCGGGACAGGGGGTTCACAATGAGCAGTTCTTC. This sequence encodes CASRSPGQGVHNEQFF. Using reference TRBV28 and TRBJ2-1 for the parts outside the CDR3, the full variable domain is DVKVTQSSRYLVKRTGEKVFLECVQDMDHENMFWYRQDPGLGLRLIYFSYDVKMKEKGDIPEGYSVSREKKERFSLILESASTNQTSMYLCASRSPGQGVHNEQFFGPGTRLTVL.

The chain links TRBV2 to TRBJ2-7, with D maybe TRBD1 (6 bases). Germline V gene sequence: CDR1 SNHLY, CDR2 FYNNEI. V dropped 3 bases and J dropped 3 bases, with 12 bases sitting between them. The CDR3 is 14 residues long. DNA for the CDR3: TGTGCCAGCAGTGACAGTTTGACAGGCTACGAGCAGTACGTC. As protein: CASSDSLTGYEQYV.

This clone was found a few times. CDR3 sequence (DNA): TGTGCCACCAGCAGAGATGGCGGGGTTACGGAGCCCCAGCATTTT. The encoded protein is CATSRDGGVTEPQHF. The chain uses TRBV15 and TRBJ1-5; D gene uncertain. The ends were cut back, 0 bases at V and 8 bases at J, with 14 bases in the middle. The CDR3 spans 15 residues. Germline V CDR1 and CDR2: LNHNV, YYDKDF (reference sequence).

The chain combines TRBV10-1 with TRBJ2-2, with D perhaps TRBD2 (5 bases). V lost 3 bases and J 0 bases, leaving 11 bases between the germline ends. Per the germline V gene, CDR1 is WNHNN and CDR2 is SYGVQD (reference sequence). The CDR3 is made up of 16 amino acids. The CDR3 loop reads CASSDPLGTNTGELFF. The CDR3 region has the DNA TGCGCCAGCAGTGATCCCCTCGGGACGAACACCGGGGAGCTGTTTTTT.

V gene TRBV5-1 combines with J gene TRBJ2-2; 10 nucleotides line up with TRBD1. V trimming: 2 bases; J trimming: 4 bases; junction bases outside the gene matches: 5. The germline V gene has CDR1 SGHRS and CDR2 YFSETQ. The length of the CDR3 is 16 residues. CDR3 coding DNA: TGCGCCAGCAGCTTATCGGACAGGGGGTCCACCGGGGAGCTGTTTTTT. Amino acids: CASSLSDRGSTGELFF.

This chain joins TRBV6-5 and TRBJ1-1; D is ambiguous. The V and J ends lost 4 bases and 4 bases respectively, with 13 bases between them. The CDR3 spans 14 residues. The germline CDR1 and CDR2 sequences are MNHEY and SVGAGI. The CDR3 protein is CASSSGARSTEAFF. The CDR3 region has the DNA TGTGCCAGCAGTTCTGGAGCCCGAAGCACTGAAGCTTTCTTT.

This clone occurred once. The genes are TRBV15 and TRBJ2-5; TRBD2 aligns across 10 bases. Germline CDR1 is LNHNV and CDR2 is YYDKDF (reference sequence). This CDR3 comprises 13 residues. Germline trimming cut 5 bases from V and 5 bases from J; bases unmatched to any gene: 2. In nucleotides, the CDR3 is TGTGCCACCAGCTTTAGCGGGGGGGAGACCCAGTACTTC. As protein: CATSFSGGETQYF.

The V call is TRBV11-2, the J call TRBJ2-1; TRBD2 aligns across 7 bases. Germline V gives CDR1 SGHAT, CDR2 FQNNGV. V lost 6 bases to trimming and J lost 6 bases; unmatched junction nucleotides: 8. The CDR3 is 14 amino acids. The CDR3 DNA follows: TGTGCCAGCAGTTCTGCCCGGACTAGCAATGAGCAGTTCTTC. Encoded protein: CASSSARTSNEQFF.

This CDR3 reads CASSYQGQGTSGTYNEQFF. CDR3 coding DNA: TGCGCCAGCAGCTACCAGGGACAAGGGACTAGCGGGACCTACAATGAGCAGTTCTTC. This chain uses TRBV4-1 with TRBJ2-1, with 13 bases fitting TRBD2. CDR1 is MGHRA and CDR2 is YSYEKL in the germline V gene. The CDR3 totals 19 residues. Germline trimming cut 5 bases from V and 2 bases from J; bases unmatched to any gene: 12.

The chain carries TRBV10-3 and TRBJ2-3, with a possible D match to TRBD1 (6 bases). The CDR3 spans 11 residues. Between the trimmed V and J ends, which lost 6 bases and 5 bases, there was a span of 6 bases. Germline V gene sequence: CDR1 ENHRY, CDR2 SYGVKD. CDR3 in amino acids: CAIRDRDTQYF. The CDR3 region has the DNA TGTGCCATCAGGGACAGAGATACGCAGTATTTT.